Each of the 25 T cell receptor beta chains below was sequenced from the same sample in a study of blood T cells in healthy people across ages. The second PCR ran roughly 6 to 11 cycles with a sample-barcoded 5' primer and J-beta primers. Each CDR3 protein gets one entry after TCRdb re-called the 5' RACE reads with MiXCR. There are roughly 800,000 distinct CDR3 sequences in the sample; roughly 24% occur only once, and about 3% lies in the top ten. The same specimen was also included in a second study, on T cells of mothers and their children.

The sequencing input was blood. The receptors come from a boy younger than 18 in good health.

The chain has TRBV2 and TRBJ2-5; D not resolved. This CDR3 is built from 13 residues. The ends were cut back, 7 bases at V and 5 bases at J, with 14 bases in the middle. Germline CDR1 is SNHLY and CDR2 is FYNNEI. CDR3 residues: CASTQTSWETQYF. CDR3 sequence (DNA): TGTGCCAGCACCCAGACATCGTGGGAGACCCAGTACTTC.

The chain uses TRBV7-6 and TRBJ2-3, with a tentative D call TRBD1 (6 bases). V lost 2 bases and J 5 bases, leaving 11 bases between the germline ends. The CDR3 has 14 amino acids. The germline V gene has CDR1 SGHVS and CDR2 FNYEAQ. The CDR3 loop is CASSLRAGEDTQYF. In DNA, the CDR3 is TGTGCCAGCAGCTTAAGGGCAGGGGAAGATACGCAGTATTTT.

The chain has TRBV5-1 and TRBJ2-3; 8 positions match TRBD1. The germline V gene encodes CDR1 SGHRS and CDR2 YFSETQ. This CDR3 contains 15 residues. The CDR3 reads CTGSLKDRDTDTQYF. The DNA for the CDR3 is TGCACCGGCAGCTTAAAGGACAGGGACACAGATACGCAGTATTTT.

This clonotype was recorded many times. The chain recombines TRBV7-3 with TRBJ2-7; 8 positions agree with TRBD2. V lost 8 bases, J lost 0 bases, and 9 bases stayed unmatched. This CDR3 contains 15 residues. CDR1 is SGHTA, CDR2 FQGTGA, per germline. The CDR3 sequence: CASRGGPGISYEQYF. In DNA, the CDR3 is TGTGCCAGCCGGGGGGGTCCAGGAATCTCCTACGAGCAGTACTTC.

This clonotype was counted between two and nine times. The CDR3 does not close with the conserved phenylalanine or tryptophan, likely indicating a read error. The J gene is TRBJ2-4, the V gene TRBV4-1; D not certain. Germline CDR1 MGHRA, CDR2 YSYEKL. The length of the CDR3 is 16 residues. V lost 0 bases to trimming and J lost 6 bases, with 15 bases between them. CDR3 nucleotides: TGCGCCAGCAGCCAAGAGTTTGCGGTCCTACTAAACATTCAGTACCTC. Translating it yields CASSQEFAVLLNIQYL.

A few counts support this clonotype. The genes are TRBV19 and TRBJ1-2; D gene unclear. V gave up 1 base and J gave up 6 bases, with 9 bases separating them. The CDR3 has 13 residues. In germline, CDR1 is LNHDA, CDR2 SQIVND (reference sequence). Here the CDR3 reads CASSIGGRNGYTF. CDR3 nucleotides: TGTGCCAGTAGTATAGGAGGGCGGAATGGCTACACCTTC.

The chain joins TRBV19 to TRBJ2-7, with TRBD2 as a possible D gene (6 bases). This CDR3 comprises 14 residues. The V gene lost 10 bases and the J gene lost 0 bases, with 16 bases spanning the gap. Germline assignment: CDR1 LNHDA and CDR2 SQIVND (reference sequence). In DNA form, the CDR3 reads TGTGCCACCCGACCGGGAGTTAGCTCCTACGAGCAGTACTTC. Translating gives CATRPGVSSYEQYF.

The rearrangement uses TRBV9 and TRBJ2-5, with D possibly matching TRBD1 (6 bases). The closer fit of TRBJ2-7 to the DNA end suggests the J call may be wrong. The CDR3 totals 15 residues. Per germline, CDR1 SGDLS and CDR2 YYNGEE. In DNA form, the CDR3 reads TGTGCCAGCAGCCCCGGACAGAGCAAGGACTACGAGCAGTACTTC. It translates to CASSPGQSKDYEQYF.

The chain carries TRBV7-9 and TRBJ2-7, with 11 bases that match TRBD2. The last part of the DNA fits TRBJ2-5 better; the J call may be wrong. From germline, CDR1 is SEHNR and CDR2 FQNEAQ (reference sequence). This CDR3 region has 16 residues. CDR3 sequence (DNA): TGTGCCAGCAGCCATCCACTAGCGGGGGTTCAAGAGACCCAGTACTTC. Translated: CASSHPLAGVQETQYF.

The chain joins TRBV15 to TRBJ2-2, with TRBD1 matching 7 bases. This CDR3 is 14 amino acids long. From germline, CDR1 is LNHNV and CDR2 YYDKDF (reference sequence). The junction had 8 bases not matched to a gene; V was cut back by 6 bases and J by 7 bases. The CDR3 DNA reads as TGTGCCACCAGGCAAACAGGGGCGAGCGGGGAGCTGTTTTTT. It specifies CATRQTGASGELFF.

This clonotype was seen more than once but under ten times. This chain links TRBV20-1 with TRBJ1-2; possibly TRBD1 for D (6 bases). Germline V gives CDR1 DFQATT, CDR2 SNEGSKA (reference sequence). The CDR3 contains 14 residues. Trimming pared 4 bases from V and 0 bases from J, leaving 12 bases between. CDR3 in DNA: TGCAGTGCTACCCGGACAGCCCCTAACTATGGCTACACCTTC. Translated: CSATRTAPNYGYTF.

The J gene is TRBJ2-6, the V gene TRBV2, with D perhaps matching TRBD1 (6 bases). The CDR3 consists of 17 residues. The V gene lost 6 bases and the J gene lost 2 bases, with 17 bases spanning the gap. CDR1 is SNHLY and CDR2 is FYNNEI in the germline V gene. The CDR3 coding sequence is TGTGCCAGCAGCGCCCCCCCAGGGGAGACTGGGGCCAACGTCCTGACTTTC. The encoded protein is CASSAPPGETGANVLTF. The whole variable domain, filled in from reference TRBV2 and TRBJ2-6, reads EPEVTQTPSHQVTQMGQEVILRCVPISNHLYFYWYRQILGQKVEFLVSFYNNEISEKSEIFDDQFSVERPDGSNFTLKIRSTKLEDSAMYFCASSAPPGETGANVLTFGAGSRLTVL.

This clonotype was detected a few times. This rearrangement joins TRBV27 to TRBJ2-5; 16 bases are shared with TRBD2. With V trimmed by 0 bases and J by 5 bases, 9 bases remained unmatched. The CDR3 has 19 residues. Per germline, CDR1 MNHEY and CDR2 SMNVEV (reference sequence). The CDR3 loop is CASSLSTPGLAGGRETQYF. The CDR3 coding sequence is TGTGCCAGCAGTTTATCAACTCCGGGACTAGCGGGGGGGAGGGAGACCCAGTACTTC.

The chain joins TRBV12-3 or TRBV12-4 to TRBJ2-1, with 13 positions matching TRBD2. CDR3 size: 15 residues. The V and J ends lost 6 bases and 6 bases, in that order; junction bases with no gene match: 5. The CDR3 spells CASRVTSGGLNEQFF. The CDR3, as DNA: TGTGCCAGCAGGGTGACTAGCGGGGGGCTCAATGAGCAGTTCTTC.

The rearrangement links TRBV4-1 to TRBJ2-5; D not resolved. CDR3 length equals 15 residues. Per the germline V gene, CDR1 is MGHRA and CDR2 is YSYEKL. With 1 base removed from V and 4 bases from J, the gap between germline ends came to 13 bases. DNA of the CDR3: TGCGCCAGCAGCCAAGGTCTTTTTAGAGGAGAGACCCAGTACTTC. Its translation is CASSQGLFRGETQYF.

The chain carries TRBV10-3 and TRBJ2-3; 7 bases agree with TRBD2. Germline V gene lookup returns CDR1 ENHRY and CDR2 SYGVKD. J gave up 3 bases and V 5 bases, and 11 bases lay outside the gene matches. The CDR3 covers 16 residues. CDR3 sequence reads: CAISFSRGLITDTQYF. CDR3 nucleotide sequence: TGTGCCATCAGTTTCAGCCGGGGACTAATTACAGATACGCAGTATTTT.

This rearrangement joins TRBV20-1 to TRBJ2-6; D ambiguous. The germline V gene has CDR1 DFQATT and CDR2 SNEGSKA (reference sequence). Trimming took off 1 base at V and 0 bases at J, with 10 bases between the two ends. The CDR3 runs to 16 residues. The CDR3 protein is CSARGPGSSGANVLTF. CDR3 nucleotide sequence: TGCAGTGCTAGAGGCCCCGGTAGCTCTGGGGCCAACGTCCTGACTTTC.

This clonotype was seen more than once but under ten times. The rearrangement joins TRBV9 to TRBJ2-1; D possibly corresponds to TRBD2 (5 bases). The CDR3 spans 16 residues. Deletions cut 0 bases from V and 4 bases from J, with 14 bases between. Germline V lookup: CDR1 SGDLS, CDR2 YYNGEE. CDR3 loop: CASSVVGSRGYNEQFF. DNA for the CDR3: TGTGCCAGCAGCGTAGTTGGGTCAAGAGGGTACAATGAGCAGTTCTTC.

V gene TRBV12-3 or TRBV12-4 combines with J gene TRBJ2-7; D is undetermined. There are 16 residues in the CDR3. V shed 0 bases and J shed 6 bases, with 18 bases lying between them. The CDR3 spells CASSLAIAKSGSEQYF. The CDR3, as DNA: TGTGCCAGCAGTTTAGCCATCGCCAAGTCGGGTTCCGAGCAGTACTTC.

A few counts support this clonotype. This rearrangement joins TRBV24-1 to TRBJ2-1, with a tentative D call TRBD1 (6 bases). The closer fit of TRBJ2-7 to the DNA end suggests the J call may be wrong. The CDR3 length is 16 residues. The germline gives CDR1 KGHDR, CDR2 SFDVKD. In nucleotides, the CDR3 is TGTGCCACCAGTGATTCACCTACGGTCCCAGGGGCCGAGCAGTACTTC. Translation: CATSDSPTVPGAEQYF.

The V call is TRBV6-1, the J call TRBJ2-7; D not resolved. Looked up from germline, CDR1 is MNHNS and CDR2 is SASEGT. V gave up 1 base and J gave up 8 bases, with 18 bases separating them. CDR3 length equals 15 residues. The CDR3 loop is CASSEDLGIKEKQYF. CDR3 DNA sequence: TGTGCCAGCAGTGAAGACCTTGGCATAAAGGAGAAGCAGTACTTC.

On this clonotype itself: The junction departs from germline at one end; a sequencing error may be responsible. The genes are TRBV6-5 and TRBJ1-2, with 7 positions matching TRBD1. The V gene's germline CDR1 is MNHEY and CDR2 SVGAGI. The CDR3 sequence is 15 residues long. CDR3 nucleotides: TGTGCCAGCAGTTCCGCTGAGACAGGGCTCTATGCCTACACCTTC. Protein: CASSSAETGLYAYTF.

The J gene is TRBJ2-5, the V gene TRBV9; TRBD2 is a possible D gene (6 bases). Germline assignment: CDR1 SGDLS and CDR2 YYNGEE. The CDR3 has 15 residues. V lost 4 bases and J lost 1, with 14 bases in between. The CDR3 sequence is CASSRPGGPQETQYF. In DNA form, the CDR3 reads TGTGCCAGCAGCCGACCCGGGGGTCCCCAAGAGACCCAGTACTTC. The whole variable domain, remainder taken from reference TRBV9 and TRBJ2-5, is DSGVTQTPKHLITATGQRVTLRCSPRSGDLSVYWYQQSLDQGLQFLIQYYNGEERAKGNILERFSAQQFPDLHSELNLSSLELGDSALYFCASSRPGGPQETQYFGPGTRLLVL.

This clonotype occurred a few times. The rearrangement links TRBV11-2 to TRBJ1-5; the D is unclear. The ends were cut back, 5 bases at V and 4 bases at J, with 15 bases in the middle. The CDR3 has 15 residues. Germline CDR1 SGHAT, CDR2 FQNNGV. As DNA, the CDR3 is TGTGCCAGCAGCCTGGCTAGCATAGGGAATCAGCCCCAGCATTTT. Translating gives CASSLASIGNQPQHF.

This clonotype has only a few counts. The chain recombines TRBV5-1 with TRBJ2-1, with 10 bases lining up with TRBD2. There are 15 residues in the CDR3. V was pared by 3 bases and J by 7 bases, with 7 bases of the junction left unmatched. From germline, CDR1 is SGHRS and CDR2 YFSETQ. This chain's CDR3 is CASSSRGTSANEQFF. CDR3 sequence (DNA): TGCGCCAGCAGCTCCAGGGGGACTAGCGCTAATGAGCAGTTCTTC. Supplemented by reference TRBV5-1 and TRBJ2-1, the full variable domain reads KAGVTQTPRYLIKTRGQQVTLSCSPISGHRSVSWYQQTPGQGLQFLFEYFSETQRNKGNFPGRFSGRQFSNSRSEMNVSTLELGDSALYLCASSSRGTSANEQFFGPGTRLTVL.